Listed below are T cell receptor beta chains from one sample, sequenced in a study of cytomegalovirus exposure and HLA in healthy donors. This table comes from immunoSEQ multiplex PCR, and its TCRdb copy is limited to in-frame clones, with some not included. The sample holds 55,000 to 70,000 clones; over 70% are singletons and the top ten take approximately 4.8%. Sample: PBMCs. The receptor source for this set is a male donor in good health and CMV-seropositive. The CDR3 runs from the conserved cysteine through the conserved F or W. A D gene is named only where the DNA matches it firmly. Clone size is not always given. Where it is, it says once, few, many or a class for expanded clones.

V gene	CDR3 length	clone size	D gene	J gene	CDR3 protein	CDR3 DNA
TRBV19	15	few	TRBD1	TRBJ2-2	CASSVTGGTTGELFF	TGTGCCAGTAGTGTGACAGGGGGCACTACCGGGGAGCTGTTTTTT
TRBV5-4	14	.	.	TRBJ1-1	CASGGAGLNTEAFF	TGTGCCAGCGGAGGGGCAGGGTTAAACACTGAAGCTTTCTTT
TRBV4-2	17	.	TRBD1	TRBJ1-2	CASSQDLTGGLLYGYTF	TGTGCCAGCAGCCAAGATCTGACAGGGGGCCTCCTCTATGGCTACACCTTC
TRBV15	20	.	.	TRBJ1-1	CATSPHSGGRGTWGNTEAFF	TGTGCCACCAGTCCTCACTCGGGGGGTCGGGGGACTTGGGGGAACACTGAAGCTTTCTTT
TRBV5-1	14	.	TRBD2	TRBJ2-5	CASSGSGGQETQYF	TGCGCCAGCAGCGGAAGCGGGGGACAAGAGACCCAGTACTTC
TRBV6-5	13	.	.	TRBJ1-2	CASSLGANYGYTF	TGTGCCAGCAGTTTGGGAGCTAACTATGGCTACACCTTC
TRBV29-1	16	.	.	TRBJ2-1	CSVASSRVSSYNEQFF	TGCAGCGTTGCTTCCAGCAGGGTTAGCTCCTACAATGAGCAGTTCTTC
TRBV6-1	14	.	.	TRBJ1-1	CASSEVRVNTEAFF	TGTGCCAGCAGTGAGGTCAGGGTGAACACTGAAGCTTTCTTT
TRBV30	13	.	.	TRBJ1-1	CAWSVNWYTEAFF	TGTGCCTGGAGTGTGAACTGGTACACTGAAGCTTTCTTT
TRBV7-2	14	.	.	TRBJ1-1	CASSLARGNTEAFF	TGTGCCAGCAGCTTAGCCAGGGGGAACACTGAAGCTTTCTTT
TRBV29-1	13	.	.	TRBJ1-4	CSPAGSKGEKLFF	TGCAGCCCAGCGGGATCAAAGGGAGAAAAACTGTTTTTT
TRBV6-6	15	.	TRBD1	TRBJ1-2	CASSGYDRANYGYTF	TGTGCCAGCAGTGGCTATGACAGGGCTAACTATGGCTACACCTTC
TRBV6-5	15	.	TRBD1	TRBJ2-3	CASRRRDSLTDTQYF	TGTGCCAGCAGACGACGGGACAGCCTCACAGATACGCAGTATTTT
TRBV27	15	.	.	TRBJ1-1	CASRPSGLLNTEAFF	TGTGCCAGCAGACCTTCGGGACTGTTGAACACTGAAGCTTTCTTT
TRBV13	15	.	TRBD2	TRBJ2-1	CASSSSKAGGPEQFF	TGTGCCAGCAGCTCCAGCAAAGCGGGGGGCCCGGAGCAGTTCTTC
TRBV6-5	15	.	TRBD1	TRBJ1-6	CASSSSTGAYSPLHF	TGTGCCAGCAGTTCATCGACAGGGGCCTATTCACCCCTCCACTTT
TRBV6-6	13	few	.	TRBJ1-1	CASRRGANTEAFF	TGTGCCAGCCGGCGGGGGGCGAACACTGAAGCTTTCTTT
TRBV5-6	16	few	.	TRBJ1-1	CASSLTPTGRDTEAFF	TGTGCCAGCAGCCTGACACCTACAGGGAGGGACACTGAAGCTTTCTTT
TRBV5-4	14	.	.	TRBJ2-1	CASSQNSPYNEQFF	TGTGCCAGCAGCCAAAATAGCCCCTACAATGAGCAGTTCTTC
TRBV7-8	15	.	TRBD1	TRBJ1-5	CASSSNGRGPDPQHF	TGTGCCAGCAGCTCCAACGGAAGGGGGCCTGATCCCCAGCATTTT
TRBV19	17	.	.	TRBJ1-1	CASSYRDKTLRDTEAFF	TGTGCCAGTAGTTACCGGGACAAAACGTTGAGGGACACTGAAGCTTTCTTT
TRBV20-1	11	.	.	TRBJ1-2	CSAIREGGYPF	TGCAGTGCTATCAGAGAGGGCGGCTACCCCTTC
TRBV10-3	14	.	TRBD1	TRBJ1-5	CAINGQGGNQPQHF	TGTGCCATCAACGGACAGGGGGGGAATCAGCCCCAGCATTTT
TRBV29-1	13	.	TRBD1	TRBJ2-1	CSARTGGNFEQFF	TGCAGCGCCAGGACAGGGGGAAACTTTGAGCAGTTCTTC
TRBV18	14	.	.	TRBJ2-7	CASSPRGLNYEQYF	TGTGCCAGCTCACCGCGGGGCTTAAACTACGAGCAGTACTTC
TRBV4-1	15	once	TRBD1	TRBJ1-6	CASSPIGTENSPLHF	TGCGCCAGCAGCCCAATAGGGACAGAGAATTCACCCCTCCACTTT
TRBV2	15	.	.	TRBJ1-5	CASRAGTPSNQPQHF	TGTGCCAGCAGGGCCGGGACACCTAGCAATCAGCCCCAGCATTTT
TRBV28	13	.	TRBD1	TRBJ1-5	CASQYRGNQPQHF	TGTGCCAGCCAATACAGGGGAAATCAGCCCCAGCATTTT
TRBV7-2	16	.	.	TRBJ1-2	CASSAAGAGENYGYTF	TGTGCCAGCAGCGCGGCGGGGGCAGGAGAAAACTATGGCTACACCTTC
TRBV4-3	17	.	TRBD1	TRBJ2-1	CASSQDPRTGGFDEQFF	TGCGCCAGCAGCCAAGACCCGCGGACAGGGGGTTTCGATGAGCAGTTCTTC
TRBV7-2	14	.	TRBD1	TRBJ1-5	CASSLGGRNQPQHF	TGTGCCAGCAGCCTAGGGGGCCGAAATCAGCCCCAGCATTTT
TRBV15	15	.	.	TRBJ2-7	CATSSSRGRAYEQYF	TGTGCCACCAGCAGCTCAAGGGGCAGGGCCTACGAGCAGTACTTC
TRBV15	18	.	TRBD1	TRBJ1-1	CATSRNPRKAGGNTEAFF	TGTGCCACCAGCAGAAACCCCCGAAAGGCAGGGGGGAACACTGAAGCTTTCTTT
TRBV5-1	15	.	.	TRBJ2-3	CASSLEGSSTDTQYF	TGCGCCAGCAGCTTGGAGGGGTCTAGCACAGATACGCAGTATTTT
TRBV6-6	13	few	TRBD1	TRBJ1-5	CASSLQGNQPQHF	TGTGCCAGCAGCTTACAGGGGAATCAGCCCCAGCATTTT
TRBV6-1	14	few	.	TRBJ1-2	CASSRDISNYGYTF	TGTGCCAGCAGCCGGGACATCTCTAACTATGGCTACACCTTC
TRBV25-1	11	few	.	TRBJ1-2	CASSGDYGYTF	TGTGCCAGCAGTGGCGACTATGGCTACACCTTC
TRBV7-6	15	.	TRBD1	TRBJ2-5	CASSSYRRGWETQYF	TGTGCCAGCAGCTCGTATCGCAGGGGGTGGGAGACCCAGTACTTC
TRBV5-1	18	.	TRBD2	TRBJ2-2	CASSLGLAGGPGTGELFF	TGCGCCAGCAGCCTTGGACTAGCGGGGGGGCCGGGAACCGGGGAGCTGTTTTTT
TRBV10-3	15	.	.	TRBJ2-3	CAISLGIGGTDTQYF	TGTGCCATCAGTTTGGGCATCGGGGGCACAGATACGCAGTATTTT
TRBV27	18	.	TRBD2	TRBJ2-2	CASSFAGTSGGIGGELFF	TGTGCCAGCAGTTTCGCCGGGACTAGCGGGGGGATTGGCGGGGAGCTGTTTTTT
TRBV5-1	14	.	.	TRBJ2-5	CASSSRQYQETQYF	TGCGCCAGCAGCTCTCGACAGTACCAAGAGACCCAGTACTTC
TRBV4-3	13	.	.	TRBJ1-1	CASSNGRNTEAFF	TGCGCCAGCAGCAACGGGAGAAACACTGAAGCTTTCTTT
TRBV5-6	14	.	.	TRBJ2-5	CASSLGADQETQYF	TGTGCCAGCAGCTTGGGGGCAGACCAAGAGACCCAGTACTTC
TRBV7-8	16	.	.	TRBJ1-3	CASSPIGGQTGNTIYF	TGTGCCAGCAGCCCAATCGGGGGGCAAACTGGAAACACCATATATTTT
TRBV28	16	.	.	TRBJ1-1	CASSTRTGTKGAEAFF	TGTGCCAGCAGCACCCGAACAGGTACTAAGGGGGCTGAAGCTTTCTTT
TRBV27	17	.	.	TRBJ2-1	CASSRPSSAYPYNEQFF	TGTGCCAGCAGTAGACCCTCTAGCGCTTACCCTTACAATGAGCAGTTCTTC
TRBV7-9	15	few	TRBD1	TRBJ2-5	CASSAWTGEEETQYF	TGTGCCAGCAGCGCATGGACAGGGGAGGAAGAGACCCAGTACTTC
TRBV6-5	15	.	.	TRBJ2-2	CASSSRRVWTGELFF	TGTGCCAGCAGTTCGAGGCGGGTATGGACCGGGGAGCTGTTTTTT
TRBV30	15	once	TRBD1	TRBJ1-3	CARSWGTDSGNTIYF	TGTGCCCGTTCTTGGGGGACAGACTCTGGAAACACCATATATTTT
TRBV6-5	15	few	TRBD2	TRBJ2-7	CASSTTLAGAYEQYF	TGTGCCAGCAGTACTACCCTAGCGGGGGCCTACGAGCAGTACTTC
TRBV5-1	13	.	.	TRBJ2-7	CASSDSSSYEQYF	TGCGCCAGCAGTGACTCTAGCTCCTACGAGCAGTACTTC
TRBV2	14	.	TRBD1	TRBJ1-2	CASSTTPGGWGYTF	TGTGCCAGCAGTACAACGCCAGGGGGATGGGGCTACACCTTC
TRBV28	15	.	.	TRBJ2-7	CASSSTGGETYEQYF	TGTGCCAGCAGTTCAACGGGCGGGGAAACCTACGAGCAGTACTTC
TRBV7-2	17	.	TRBD2	TRBJ2-3	CASSSPSGGARSDTQYF	TGTGCCAGCAGCTCCCCTAGCGGGGGGGCTCGGTCAGATACGCAGTATTTT